The next 6 T cell receptor beta chains were all read from a single sample in a study of T cell changes during pregnancy in multiple sclerosis. Sequenced by immunoSEQ multiplex PCR; TCRdb stores in-frame clones only, minus some. The sample holds fewer than 70,000 clones, 85% to 95% seen once. This specimen consisted of CD8+ T cells from peripheral blood mononuclear cells, obtained in the third trimester of pregnancy. Receptors originate from a female donor in good health, enrolled as a control in a pregnancy study.

This clone came up once. This sequence joins TRBV7-3 and TRBJ2-3; D not resolved. Looked up from germline, CDR1 is SGHTA and CDR2 is FQGTGA. CDR3 length: 15 amino acids. Trimming left V 5 bases short and J 4 bases short, with 16 bases between. In nucleotides, the CDR3 is TGTGCCAGCAGCCCGCTCGCCTCAAGCTCAGATACGCAGTATTTT. Translated: CASSPLASSSDTQYF.

The chain employs TRBV6-6 and TRBJ2-7, with TRBD1 matching over 9 bases. The germline V gene encodes CDR1 MNHNY and CDR2 SVGAGI (reference sequence). Trimming cost V 0 bases and J 3 bases; bases outside gene matches: 0. There are 14 residues in the CDR3. The CDR3 loop is CASSYSTGGYEQYF. For the CDR3, the DNA is TGTGCCAGCAGTTACTCGACAGGGGGCTACGAGCAGTACTTC.

The chain is built from TRBV14 and TRBJ1-1; tentatively, D is TRBD1 (6 bases). Germline lookup yields CDR1 SGHDN and CDR2 FVKESK. V lost 7 bases and J 1 base, leaving 10 bases between the germline ends. CDR3 length: 13 amino acids. CDR3 DNA: TGTGCCAGCAAGAGGACAGCGAACACTGAAGCTTTCTTT. Its translation: CASKRTANTEAFF. Variable domain in full (rest from reference TRBV14 and TRBJ1-1): EAGVTQFPSHSVIEKGQTVTLRCDPISGHDNLYWYRRVMGKEIKFLLHFVKESKQDESGMPNNRFLAERTGGTYSTLKVQPAELEDSGVYFCASKRTANTEAFFGQGTRLTVV.

The rearrangement joins TRBV5-6 to TRBJ2-1, with 7 bases that match TRBD2. Trimming took 4 bases from V and 10 from J; bases not matched to a gene: 11. Germline loops: CDR1 SGHDT, CDR2 YYEEEE. This CDR3 has 14 amino acids. The CDR3 sequence is CASSDGTITGEQFF. CDR3 in DNA: TGTGCCAGCAGCGACGGGACTATTACTGGGGAGCAGTTCTTC.

The chain recombines TRBV9 with TRBJ1-4; 11 bases agree with TRBD1. The CDR3 contains 15 residues. V dropped 0 bases and J dropped 7; count of bases not matched to a gene: 2. Germline V gene sequence: CDR1 SGDLS, CDR2 YYNGEE. The CDR3 spells CASSVGTGGSEKLFF. The CDR3 nucleotides are TGTGCCAGCAGCGTAGGGACAGGGGGCAGTGAAAAACTGTTTTTT.

This clone was seen once. This chain uses TRBV30 with TRBJ1-6; TRBD1 matches 8 bases. The germline gives CDR1 GTSNPN, CDR2 SVGIG (reference sequence). The CDR3 totals 16 residues. V lost 2 bases, J lost 2 bases, and 5 bases stayed unmatched. CDR3 in DNA: TGTGCCTGGAGTACATCGACAGGGGCCTATAATTCACCCCTCCACTTT. Protein: CAWSTSTGAYNSPLHF. The full variable domain, rest sourced from reference TRBV30 and TRBJ1-6, is SQTIHQWPATLVQPVGSPLSLECTVEGTSNPNLYWYRQAAGRGLQLLFYSVGIGQISSEVPQNLSASRPQDRQFILSSKKLLLSDSGFYLCAWSTSTGAYNSPLHFGNGTRLTVT.